This TCR beta chain appears in the sequencing data of a study of blood T cell repertoires in COVID-19. Trimming stripped 4 bases from V and 3 bases from J, with 14 bases between. The CDR3 contains 14 residues. Germline V gene data show CDR1 as SGHNT and CDR2 as YYREEE (reference sequence). There are a few counts of this clone. The method was immunoSEQ multiplex PCR; TCRdb's version includes in-frame clones alone and lacks a portion of them. In the table there are about 48,000 clones, 85% to 90% of which are singletons. Sample: peripheral blood. The rearrangement uses TRBV5-4 and TRBJ2-7; D is perhaps TRBD2 (5 bases). The sequence came from a woman of 80 years or more with COVID-19, enrolled during active disease. CDR3 bases: TGTGCCAGCAGCACACTCCTGAGGGACTACGAGCAGTACTTC. This gives the protein CASSTLLRDYEQYF.